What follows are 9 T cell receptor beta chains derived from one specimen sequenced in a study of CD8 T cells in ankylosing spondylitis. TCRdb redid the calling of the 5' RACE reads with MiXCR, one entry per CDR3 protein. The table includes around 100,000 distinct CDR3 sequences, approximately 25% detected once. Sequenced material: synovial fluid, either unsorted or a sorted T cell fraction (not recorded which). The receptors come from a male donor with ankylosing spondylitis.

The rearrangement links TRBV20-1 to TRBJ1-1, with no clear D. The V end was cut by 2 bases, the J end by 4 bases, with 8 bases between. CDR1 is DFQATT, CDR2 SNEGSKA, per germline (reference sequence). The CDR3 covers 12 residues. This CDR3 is CSARTQITEAFF. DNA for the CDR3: TGCAGTGCTAGAACACAGATCACTGAAGCTTTCTTT.

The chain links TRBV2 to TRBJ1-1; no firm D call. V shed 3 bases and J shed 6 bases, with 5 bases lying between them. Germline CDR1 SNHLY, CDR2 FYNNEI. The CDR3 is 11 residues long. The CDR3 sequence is CASSDPSEAFF. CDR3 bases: TGTGCCAGCAGTGATCCCTCTGAAGCTTTCTTT.

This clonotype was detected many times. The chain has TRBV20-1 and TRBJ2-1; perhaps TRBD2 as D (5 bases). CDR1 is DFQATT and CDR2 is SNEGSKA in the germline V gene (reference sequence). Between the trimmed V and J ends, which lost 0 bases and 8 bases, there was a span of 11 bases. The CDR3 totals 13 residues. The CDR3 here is CSARDGGRDEQFF. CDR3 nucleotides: TGCAGTGCTAGAGATGGTGGGCGGGATGAGCAGTTCTTC.

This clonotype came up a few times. CDR3 loop: CASSPQGHNSPLHF. In nucleotides, the CDR3 is TGTGCCAGCAGCCCCCAGGGGCATAATTCACCCCTCCACTTT. The rearrangement links TRBV11-3 to TRBJ1-6; perhaps TRBD1 as D (6 bases). The ends were cut back, 5 bases at V and 5 bases at J, with 10 bases in the middle. In germline, CDR1 is SGHNT, CDR2 YENEEA. The CDR3 runs 14 residues.

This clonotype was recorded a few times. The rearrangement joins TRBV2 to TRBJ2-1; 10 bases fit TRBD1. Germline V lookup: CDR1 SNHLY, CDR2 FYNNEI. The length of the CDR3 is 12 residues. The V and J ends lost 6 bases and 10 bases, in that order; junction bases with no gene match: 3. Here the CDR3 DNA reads TGTGCCAGCAGGGACAGGGGGGTCGAGCAGTTCTTC. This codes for CASRDRGVEQFF.

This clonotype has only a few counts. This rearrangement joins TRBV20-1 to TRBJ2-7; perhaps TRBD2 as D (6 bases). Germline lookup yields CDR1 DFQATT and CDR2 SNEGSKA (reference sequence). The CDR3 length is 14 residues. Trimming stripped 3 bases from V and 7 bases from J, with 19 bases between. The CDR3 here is CSASRAGFRGEQYF. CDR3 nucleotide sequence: TGCAGTGCTAGTAGGGCGGGATTTAGGGGAGAGCAGTACTTC.

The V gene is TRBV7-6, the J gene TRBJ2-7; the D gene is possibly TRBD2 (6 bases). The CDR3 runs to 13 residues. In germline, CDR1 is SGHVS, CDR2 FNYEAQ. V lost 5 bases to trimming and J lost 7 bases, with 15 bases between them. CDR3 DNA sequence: TGTGCCAGCAGCGCGGGACCGGAGAGAGAGCAGTACTTC. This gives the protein CASSAGPEREQYF.

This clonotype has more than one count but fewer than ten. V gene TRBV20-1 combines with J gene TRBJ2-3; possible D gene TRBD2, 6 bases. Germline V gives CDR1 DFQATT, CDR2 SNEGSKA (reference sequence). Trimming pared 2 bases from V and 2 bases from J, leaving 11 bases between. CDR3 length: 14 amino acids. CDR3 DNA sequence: TGCAGTGCTAGACCGGGAGTTGTCACAGATACGCAGTATTTT. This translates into CSARPGVVTDTQYF.

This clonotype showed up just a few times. The CDR3 DNA is TGTGCCAGCAGCTCGACGGGTCCCCGAATGGATACGCAGTATTTT. Its translation: CASSSTGPRMDTQYF. V usage is TRBV12-3 or TRBV12-4 and J usage is TRBJ2-3; D ambiguous. The CDR3 spans 15 residues. V gave up 6 bases and J gave up 6 bases, with 19 bases separating them.